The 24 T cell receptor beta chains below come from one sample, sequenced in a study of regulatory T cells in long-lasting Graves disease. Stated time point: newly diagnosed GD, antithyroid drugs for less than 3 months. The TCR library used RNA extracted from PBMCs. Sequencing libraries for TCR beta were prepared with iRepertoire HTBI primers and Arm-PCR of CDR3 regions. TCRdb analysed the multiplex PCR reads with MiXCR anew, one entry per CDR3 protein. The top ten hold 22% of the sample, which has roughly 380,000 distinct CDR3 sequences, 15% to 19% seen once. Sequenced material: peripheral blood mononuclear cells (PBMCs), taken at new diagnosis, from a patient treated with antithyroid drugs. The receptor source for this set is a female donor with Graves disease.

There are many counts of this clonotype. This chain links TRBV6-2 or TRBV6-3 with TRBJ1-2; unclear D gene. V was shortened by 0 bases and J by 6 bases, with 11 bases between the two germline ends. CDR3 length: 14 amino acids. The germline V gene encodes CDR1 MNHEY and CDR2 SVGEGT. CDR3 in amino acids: CASSYSPWGDGYTF. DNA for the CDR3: TGTGCCAGCAGTTACTCCCCTTGGGGAGATGGCTACACCTTC.

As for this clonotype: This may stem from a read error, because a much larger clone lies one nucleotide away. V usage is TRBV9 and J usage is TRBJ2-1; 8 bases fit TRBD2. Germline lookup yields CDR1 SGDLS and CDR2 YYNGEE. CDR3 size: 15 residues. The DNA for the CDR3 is TGTGTCAGCAGCGTAGCACTAGCGGCTTACAATGAGCAGTTCTTC. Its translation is CVSSVALAAYNEQFF.

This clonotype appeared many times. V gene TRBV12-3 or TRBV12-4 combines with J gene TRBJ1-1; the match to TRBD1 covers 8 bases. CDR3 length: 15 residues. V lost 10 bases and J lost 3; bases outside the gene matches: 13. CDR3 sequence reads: CATHLAGGQDTEAFF. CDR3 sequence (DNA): TGTGCCACCCATCTTGCAGGGGGCCAGGACACTGAAGCTTTCTTT.

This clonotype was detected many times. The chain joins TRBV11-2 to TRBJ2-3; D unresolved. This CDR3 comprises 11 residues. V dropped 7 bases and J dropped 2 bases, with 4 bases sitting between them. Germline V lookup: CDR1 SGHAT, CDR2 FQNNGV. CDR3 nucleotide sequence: TGTGCCAGCACCCTCACAGATACGCAGTATTTT. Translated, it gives CASTLTDTQYF.

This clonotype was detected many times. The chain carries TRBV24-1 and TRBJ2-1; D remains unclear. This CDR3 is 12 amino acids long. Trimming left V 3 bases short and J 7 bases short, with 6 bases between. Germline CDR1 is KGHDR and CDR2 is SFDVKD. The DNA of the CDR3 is TGTGCCACCAGTGATGACTGGAATGAGCAGTTCTTC. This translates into CATSDDWNEQFF.

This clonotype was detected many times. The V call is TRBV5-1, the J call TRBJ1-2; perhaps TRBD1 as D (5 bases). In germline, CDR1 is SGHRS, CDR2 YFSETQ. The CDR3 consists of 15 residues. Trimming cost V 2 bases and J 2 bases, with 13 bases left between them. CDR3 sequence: CASSFTGRWNYGYTF. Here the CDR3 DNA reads TGCGCCAGCAGCTTTACGGGACGGTGGAACTATGGCTACACCTTC. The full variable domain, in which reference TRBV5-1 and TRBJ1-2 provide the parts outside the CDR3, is KAGVTQTPRYLIKTRGQQVTLSCSPISGHRSVSWYQQTPGQGLQFLFEYFSETQRNKGNFPGRFSGRQFSNSRSEMNVSTLELGDSALYLCASSFTGRWNYGYTFGSGTRLTVV.

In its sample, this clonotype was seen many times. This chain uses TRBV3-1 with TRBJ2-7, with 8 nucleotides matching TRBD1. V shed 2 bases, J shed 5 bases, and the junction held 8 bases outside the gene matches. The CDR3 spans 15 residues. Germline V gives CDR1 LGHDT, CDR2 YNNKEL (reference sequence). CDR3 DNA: TGTGCCAGCAGCCAACAGGGGGCGTCTGTCCACGAGCAGTACTTC. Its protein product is CASSQQGASVHEQYF.

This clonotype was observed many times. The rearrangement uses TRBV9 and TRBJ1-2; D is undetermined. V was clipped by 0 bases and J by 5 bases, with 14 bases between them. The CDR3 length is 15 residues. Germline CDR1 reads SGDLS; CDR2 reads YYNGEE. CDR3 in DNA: TGTGCCAGCAGCGTAGGTGCGGATAGCCTTTATGGCTACACCTTC. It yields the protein CASSVGADSLYGYTF.

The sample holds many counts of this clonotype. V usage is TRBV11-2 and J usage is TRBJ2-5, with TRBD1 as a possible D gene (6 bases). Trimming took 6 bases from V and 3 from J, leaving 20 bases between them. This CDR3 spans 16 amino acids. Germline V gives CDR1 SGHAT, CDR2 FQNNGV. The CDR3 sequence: CASSPDRFGAEETQYF. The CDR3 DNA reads TGTGCCAGCAGTCCAGACAGGTTCGGGGCCGAAGAGACCCAGTACTTC.

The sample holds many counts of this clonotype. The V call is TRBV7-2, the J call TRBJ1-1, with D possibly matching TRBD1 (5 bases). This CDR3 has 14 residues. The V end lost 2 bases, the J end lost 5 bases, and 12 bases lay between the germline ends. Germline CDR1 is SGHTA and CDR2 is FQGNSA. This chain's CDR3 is CASSLQGISTEAFF. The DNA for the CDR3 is TGTGCCAGCAGCTTACAGGGTATATCTACTGAAGCTTTCTTT.

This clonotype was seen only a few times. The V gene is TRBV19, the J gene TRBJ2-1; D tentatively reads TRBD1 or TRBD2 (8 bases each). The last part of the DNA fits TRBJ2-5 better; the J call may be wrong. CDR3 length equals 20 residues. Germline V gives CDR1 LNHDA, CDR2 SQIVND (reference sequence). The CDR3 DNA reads TGTGCCAGTAGTAAGGCAGGGGGCGTCGGGAGCGGGAGAAGGCAGGAGACCCAGTACTTC. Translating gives CASSKAGGVGSGRRQETQYF.

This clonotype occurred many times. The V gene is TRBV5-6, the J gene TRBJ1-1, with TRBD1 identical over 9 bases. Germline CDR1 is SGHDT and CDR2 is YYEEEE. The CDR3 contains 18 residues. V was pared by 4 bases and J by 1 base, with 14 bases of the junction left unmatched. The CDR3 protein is CASSPGTGFGRPNTEAFF. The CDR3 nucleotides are TGTGCCAGCAGCCCCGGGACAGGGTTCGGTCGGCCGAACACTGAAGCTTTCTTT.

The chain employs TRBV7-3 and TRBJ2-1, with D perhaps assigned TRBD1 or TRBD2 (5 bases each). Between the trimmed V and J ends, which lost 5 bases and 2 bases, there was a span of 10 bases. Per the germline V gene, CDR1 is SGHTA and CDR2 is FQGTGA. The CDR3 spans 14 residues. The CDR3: CASSIVGPYNEQFF. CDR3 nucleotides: TGTGCCAGCAGCATAGTGGGACCCTACAATGAGCAGTTCTTC.

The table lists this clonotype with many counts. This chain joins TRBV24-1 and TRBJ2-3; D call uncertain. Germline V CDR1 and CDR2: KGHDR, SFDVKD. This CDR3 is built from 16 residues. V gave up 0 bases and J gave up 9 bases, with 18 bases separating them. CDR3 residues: CATSDLGPFEERTQYF. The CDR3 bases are TGTGCCACCAGTGATTTGGGCCCATTCGAGGAGAGAACGCAGTATTTT.

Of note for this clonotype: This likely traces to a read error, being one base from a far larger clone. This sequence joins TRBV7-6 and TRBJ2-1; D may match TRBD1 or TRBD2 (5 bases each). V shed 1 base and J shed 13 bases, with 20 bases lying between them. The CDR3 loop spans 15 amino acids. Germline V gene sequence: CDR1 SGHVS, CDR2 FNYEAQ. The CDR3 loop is CASSLDPGMGETQFF. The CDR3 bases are TGTGCCAGCAGCTTAGATCCAGGGATGGGAGAGACCCAGTTCTTC.

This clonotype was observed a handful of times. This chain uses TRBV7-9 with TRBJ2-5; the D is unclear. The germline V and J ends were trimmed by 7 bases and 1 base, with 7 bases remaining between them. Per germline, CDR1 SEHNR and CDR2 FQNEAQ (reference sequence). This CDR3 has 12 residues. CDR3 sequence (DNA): TGTGCCAGCAACCTCGGCCAAGAGACCCAGTACTTC. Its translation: CASNLGQETQYF.

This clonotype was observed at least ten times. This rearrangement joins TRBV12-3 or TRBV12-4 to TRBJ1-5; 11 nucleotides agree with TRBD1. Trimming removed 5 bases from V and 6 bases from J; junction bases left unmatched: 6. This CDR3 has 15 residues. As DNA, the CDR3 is TGTGCCAGCAGTGGGACAGGGGGGTTCGGTCAGCCCCAGCATTTT. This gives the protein CASSGTGGFGQPQHF.

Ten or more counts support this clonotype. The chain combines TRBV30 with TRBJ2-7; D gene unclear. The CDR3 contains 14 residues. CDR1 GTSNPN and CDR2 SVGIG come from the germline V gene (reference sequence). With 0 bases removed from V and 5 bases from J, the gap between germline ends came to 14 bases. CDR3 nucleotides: TGTGCCTGGAGTGTGAGCAGGTATTCCAACGAGCAGTACTTC. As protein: CAWSVSRYSNEQYF. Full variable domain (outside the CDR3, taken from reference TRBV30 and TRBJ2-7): SQTIHQWPATLVQPVGSPLSLECTVEGTSNPNLYWYRQAAGRGLQLLFYSVGIGQISSEVPQNLSASRPQDRQFILSSKKLLLSDSGFYLCAWSVSRYSNEQYFGPGTRLTVT.

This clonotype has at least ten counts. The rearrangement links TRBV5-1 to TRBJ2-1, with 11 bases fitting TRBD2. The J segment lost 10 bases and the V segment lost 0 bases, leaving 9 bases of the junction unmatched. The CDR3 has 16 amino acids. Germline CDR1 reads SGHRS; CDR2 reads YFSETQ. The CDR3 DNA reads TGCGCCAGCAGCTTGGATCCCCTAGCGGGAGGCATCGAGCAGTTCTTC. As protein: CASSLDPLAGGIEQFF.

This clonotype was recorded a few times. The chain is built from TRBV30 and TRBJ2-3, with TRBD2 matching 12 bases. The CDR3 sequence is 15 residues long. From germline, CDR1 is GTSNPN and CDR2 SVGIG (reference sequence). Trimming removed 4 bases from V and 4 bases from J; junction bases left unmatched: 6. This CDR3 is CAWTGLAGLADTQYF. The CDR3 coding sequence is TGTGCCTGGACCGGACTAGCGGGACTCGCAGATACGCAGTATTTT.

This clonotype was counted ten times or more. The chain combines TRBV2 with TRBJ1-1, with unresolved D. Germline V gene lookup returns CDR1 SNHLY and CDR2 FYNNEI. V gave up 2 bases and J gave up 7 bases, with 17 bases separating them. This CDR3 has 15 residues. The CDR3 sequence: CASSESPKSSNEAFF. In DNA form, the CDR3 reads TGTGCCAGCAGTGAATCCCCGAAAAGTAGTAATGAAGCTTTCTTT.

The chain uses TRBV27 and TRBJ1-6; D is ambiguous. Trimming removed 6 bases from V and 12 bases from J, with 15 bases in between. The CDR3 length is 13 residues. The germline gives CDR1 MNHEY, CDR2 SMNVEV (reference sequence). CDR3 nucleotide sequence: TGTGCCAGCAGGGTGGGTGTGAGCGGACCCCTCCACTTT. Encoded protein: CASRVGVSGPLHF.

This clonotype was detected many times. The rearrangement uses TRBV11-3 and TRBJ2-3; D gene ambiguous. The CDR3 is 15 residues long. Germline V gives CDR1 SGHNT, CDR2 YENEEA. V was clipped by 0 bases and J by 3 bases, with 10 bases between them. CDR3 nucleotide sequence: TGTGCCAGCAGCTTAGATGTCAGGAAAACAGATACGCAGTATTTT. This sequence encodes CASSLDVRKTDTQYF.

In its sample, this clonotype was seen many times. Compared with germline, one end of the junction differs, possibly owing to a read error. CDR3: CASSLVRDEELFF. The CDR3 DNA reads TGTGCCAGCAGCTTAGTACGAGATGAAGAACTGTTTTTT. The gene calls are TRBV7-2 and TRBJ1-4; the D is unclear. The CDR3 has 13 amino acids. The germline gives CDR1 SGHTA, CDR2 FQGNSA.